This T cell receptor (beta chain) was captured in a study of CD8+ T cells in alopecia areata. Points from the study as a whole: Higher clonality was seen in lesional scalp than in normal scalp, especially in alopecia totalis/universalis.

In alopecia areata patients, both lesional scalp punch biopsies and peripheral blood were collected. PBMCs, the starting material, were the source of sorted CD4+ and CD8+ T cells. In the case of this clone: What it binds is not known.

This CDR3 comprises 13 residues. CDR1 GTSNPN and CDR2 SVGIG come from the germline V gene (reference sequence). The J segment lost 5 bases and the V segment lost 0 bases, leaving 3 bases of the junction unmatched. Extraction and reverse transcription of RNA yielded cDNA as the sequencing template. Sequencing was performed with immunoSEQ multiplex PCR; in TCRdb, only in-frame clones are kept and a portion is missing. Among 120,000 or so clones, around 48% were seen once, and the ten largest hold about 10%. The chain carries TRBV30 and TRBJ2-7; 8 nucleotides line up with TRBD2. The receptor was derived from a human donor with alopecia areata. Sample: NKG2D-low CD8+ T cells sorted from blood. CDR3 sequence: CAWSVSGGNEQYF. In nucleotides, the CDR3 is TGTGCCTGGAGTGTTTCGGGGGGGAACGAGCAGTACTTC.